This is a list of T cell receptor beta chains from one sample in a study of cytomegalovirus exposure and HLA in healthy donors. Measured with immunoSEQ multiplex PCR; TCRdb has only the in-frame clones, and not every one. The top ten clones hold under 8% of a sample with 85,000 to 100,000 clones, roughly 73% of them seen once. Material: PBMCs. The receptors shown here come from a middle-aged man in good health and CMV-seropositive. CDR3s include the opening cysteine and the closing phenylalanine or tryptophan. The D gene is left open where the match is weak. Part of the rows lack a size; the others show once, few, many or a class for expanded clones.

>TRBJ1-1|-|TRBD1|TRBV6-5
CASETGQNTEAFF
TGTGCCAGCGAGACAGGGCAAAACACTGAAGCTTTCTTT
>TRBJ1-4|-|TRBD1|TRBV13
CASSLYRGRGEKLFF
TGTGCCAGCAGCCTGTACAGGGGGCGCGGTGAAAAACTGTTTTTT
>TRBJ2-2|-|-|TRBV6-5
CASSYSWGPGTGELFF
TGTGCCAGCAGTTACTCTTGGGGGCCGGGCACCGGGGAGCTGTTTTTT
>TRBJ2-7|-|TRBD2|TRBV10-3
CAISGVSGGEQYF
TGTGCCATCAGTGGGGTTAGCGGGGGCGAGCAGTACTTC
>TRBJ2-7|-|-|TRBV20-1
CSAYRDYEQYF
TGCAGTGCCTACAGGGACTACGAGCAGTACTTC
>TRBJ2-5|once|TRBD1|TRBV7-3
CASSHVGGGETQYF
TGTGCCAGCAGCCACGTAGGGGGCGGAGAGACCCAGTACTTC
>TRBJ1-1|-|-|TRBV7-3
CASSSLGGTEAFF
TGTGCCAGCAGCTCTCTGGGGGGGACTGAAGCTTTCTTT
>TRBJ1-5|-|TRBD1|TRBV5-8
CASSRDRGHSNQPQNF
TGTGCCAGCAGCCGGGACAGGGGGCATAGCAATCAGCCCCAGAATTTT
>TRBJ2-1|-|-|TRBV29-1
CSVGRTSRGYVNEQFF
TGCAGCGTTGGGCGGACTAGCAGGGGGTACGTCAATGAGCAGTTCTTC
>TRBJ1-2|-|-|TRBV28
CASSWSYGYTF
TGTGCCAGCAGTTGGAGCTATGGCTACACCTTC
>TRBJ2-3|-|-|TRBV5-1
CASSGGQSTDTQYF
TGCGCCAGCAGCGGAGGACAGAGCACAGATACGCAGTATTTT
>TRBJ2-7|-|-|TRBV11-2
CASSSLGHYEQYF
TGTGCCAGCAGCTCCCTTGGGCACTACGAGCAGTACTTC
>TRBJ1-2|-|-|TRBV29-1
CSVVEGSGYGYTF
TGCAGCGTTGTGGAGGGTAGTGGCTATGGCTACACCTTC
>TRBJ2-7|-|TRBD1|TRBV4-3
CASSQGQGHEQYF
TGCGCCAGCAGCCAGGGACAGGGACACGAGCAGTACTTC
>TRBJ1-2|-|-|TRBV14
CASSHGGNRFGYTF
TGTGCCAGCAGCCATGGAGGGAACCGGTTCGGCTACACCTTC
>TRBJ2-2|once|TRBD1|TRBV11-2
CASSSKQGVNTGELFF
TGTGCCAGCAGCTCAAAACAGGGGGTGAACACCGGGGAGCTGTTTTTT
>TRBJ1-2|-|-|TRBV25-1
CASSIHGGLDGYTF
TGTGCCAGCAGTATCCACGGGGGACTAGATGGCTACACCTTC
>TRBJ2-5|-|-|TRBV6-1
CATFPSRVRETQYF
TGTGCCACCTTTCCCTCCAGGGTGCGGGAGACCCAGTACTTC
>TRBJ1-4|-|TRBD1|TRBV4-1
CASSQERDRDEKLFF
TGCGCCAGCAGCCAAGAAAGAGACAGGGACGAAAAACTGTTTTTT
>TRBJ1-2|-|TRBD1|TRBV27
CASSTGGQGALYGHTF
TGTGCCAGCAGTACGGGAGGACAGGGGGCTCTCTATGGCCACACCTTC
>TRBJ2-3|once|TRBD1|TRBV9
CASSARQGTDTQYF
TGTGCCAGCAGCGCCCGACAGGGTACAGATACGCAGTATTTT
>TRBJ1-5|-|-|TRBV19
CASSIDSGPQHF
TGTGCCAGTAGTATAGATTCAGGCCCCCAGCATTTT
>TRBJ2-7|-|-|TRBV7-9
CASSLGVVTEDYEQYF
TGTGCCAGCAGCTTAGGGGTCGTGACTGAAGACTACGAGCAGTACTTC
>TRBJ2-3|-|TRBD2|TRBV9
CASSALAGVSTDTQYF
TGTGCCAGCAGCGCCTTAGCGGGGGTAAGCACAGATACGCAGTATTTT
>TRBJ1-4|-|-|TRBV29-1
CSVLGLSTTNEKLFF
TGCAGCGTTCTCGGGTTGTCAACAACTAATGAAAAACTGTTTTTT
>TRBJ1-1|-|-|TRBV27
CASSSGTSCEAFF
TGTGCCAGCAGTTCCGGGACATCTTGTGAAGCTTTCTTT
>TRBJ1-6|-|-|TRBV30
CAWSRDGSYNSPLHF
TGTGCCTGGAGCCGTGACGGGTCCTATAATTCACCCCTCCACTTT
>TRBJ2-7|-|-|TRBV5-6
CASSSRDTTYEQYF
TGTGCCAGCAGCTCCCGGGACACCACCTACGAGCAGTACTTC
>TRBJ2-3|-|TRBD2|TRBV7-9
CASSPGLAGGTDTQYF
TGTGCCAGCAGCCCGGGACTAGCGGGGGGCACAGATACGCAGTATTTT
>TRBJ1-4|-|TRBD1|TRBV7-6
CASSLNRDRTNEKLFF
TGTGCCAGCAGCTTAAACCGGGACAGAACTAATGAAAAACTGTTTTTT
>TRBJ2-2|-|TRBD1|TRBV6-1
CASSVGTGDTGELFF
TGTGCCAGCAGTGTTGGGACAGGGGACACCGGGGAGCTGTTTTTT
>TRBJ2-5|-|TRBD2|TRBV18
CASSPRGLASETQYF
TGTGCCAGCTCACCACGGGGACTAGCGTCGGAGACCCAGTACTTC
>TRBJ2-3|-|TRBD1|TRBV19
CASRDRGTDTQYF
TGTGCCAGCCGGGACAGAGGCACAGATACGCAGTATTTT
>TRBJ2-2|-|TRBD2|TRBV6-6
CASSITGGEETGELFF
TGTGCCAGCAGCATAACTGGGGGGGAGGAAACCGGGGAGCTGTTTTTT
>TRBJ2-2|once|-|TRBV6-5
CASSYSRGMAGELFF
TGTGCCAGCAGTTACTCGCGTGGTATGGCCGGGGAGCTGTTTTTT
>TRBJ2-7|-|TRBD2|TRBV27
CASSSPTSRCSYEQYF
TGTGCCAGCAGTTCCCCGACTAGCAGGTGCTCCTACGAGCAGTACTTC
>TRBJ2-7|few|-|TRBV5-6
CASSLSTVPYEQYF
TGTGCCAGCAGCTTGTCAACTGTCCCCTACGAGCAGTACTTC
>TRBJ2-7|-|TRBD2|TRBV13
CASRSSGGPYEQYF
TGTGCCAGCAGATCTAGCGGGGGCCCCTACGAGCAGTACTTC
>TRBJ1-1|-|-|TRBV7-9
CASSFQGQNTEAFF
TGTGCCAGCAGCTTCCAGGGACAGAACACTGAAGCTTTCTTT
>TRBJ2-3|-|-|TRBV29-1
CTVRGPLDGTDTQYF
TGCACCGTCAGGGGTCCTCTTGATGGGACAGATACGCAGTATTTT
>TRBJ1-2|-|TRBD1|TRBV15
CATSRVRTGCGYTF
TGTGCCACCAGCAGAGTAAGGACAGGGTGTGGCTACACCTTC
>TRBJ1-6|-|-|TRBV18
CASSPPGAPNNSPLHF
TGTGCCAGCTCACCCCCGGGAGCTCCTAATAATTCACCCCTCCACTTT
>TRBJ1-1|-|-|TRBV9
CASSVAGQMNTEAFF
TGTGCCAGCAGCGTAGCCGGACAGATGAACACTGAAGCTTTCTTT
>TRBJ1-6|-|-|TRBV14
CASSLGQLGVPLHF
TGTGCCAGCAGCCTGGGACAACTAGGGGTACCCCTCCACTTT
>TRBJ2-1|-|-|TRBV20-1
CSAGLLNEQFF
TGCAGTGCGGGACTGCTCAATGAGCAGTTCTTC
>TRBJ2-7|few|-|TRBV28
CASSLSRGRKYF
TGTGCCAGCAGTTTGTCTCGGGGTAGGAAGTACTTC
>TRBJ1-3|-|TRBD1|TRBV7-2
CASSFTGGDGNTIYF
TGTGCCAGCAGCTTCACAGGGGGCGATGGAAACACCATATATTTT
>TRBJ2-3|-|TRBD2|TRBV9
CASSATPAGGSDTQYF
TGTGCCAGCAGCGCCACTCCCGCGGGGGGTTCAGATACGCAGTATTTT
>TRBJ1-6|-|TRBD1|TRBV9
CASSSGTASFFDSPLHF
TGTGCCAGCAGCTCTGGGACAGCCTCCTTCTTTGACTCACCCCTCCACTTT
>TRBJ2-2|-|-|TRBV30
CALTRSGTGELFF
TGTGCCTTGACCCGCTCGGGCACCGGGGAGCTGTTTTTT
>TRBJ2-1|-|TRBD2|TRBV13
CASSFRESGGASEQFF
TGTGCCAGCAGCTTTAGAGAGAGCGGGGGGGCTAGTGAGCAGTTCTTC
>TRBJ1-1|-|TRBD1|TRBV27
CASSLYRGTEAFF
TGTGCCAGCAGTTTATACAGGGGCACCGAAGCTTTCTTT
>TRBJ2-3|-|TRBD2|TRBV28
CASSRGGTPTGTQYF
TGTGCCAGCAGCCGCGGGGGGACCCCGACGGGTACGCAGTATTTT
>TRBJ1-4|few|TRBD1|TRBV4-3
CASSHQDRGNEKLFF
TGCGCCAGCAGCCATCAAGACAGGGGCAATGAAAAACTGTTTTTT
>TRBJ1-1|-|-|TRBV7-8
CASSLVAGANTEAFF
TGTGCCAGCAGCTTAGTGGCAGGGGCGAACACTGAAGCTTTCTTT
>TRBJ2-3|-|TRBD2|TRBV10-3
CAIRLATSTDTQYF
TGTGCCATTAGACTAGCGACTAGCACAGATACGCAGTATTTT
>TRBJ1-4|-|-|TRBV29-1
CSGRTVQGEKLFF
TGCAGTGGAAGGACAGTGCAAGGGGAAAAACTGTTTTTT
>TRBJ2-3|-|-|TRBV4-1
CASSQDSTRTDTQYF
TGCGCCAGCAGCCAAGACAGTACCCGCACAGATACGCAGTATTTT
>TRBJ2-1|-|TRBD1|TRBV19
CASSVYRGVDNEQFF
TGTGCCAGCTCGGTCTACAGGGGGGTTGACAATGAGCAGTTCTTC